The text below deals with one T cell receptor (beta chain). The target antigen is unknown. Deletions cut 1 base from V and 1 base from J, with 8 bases between. CDR3 length equals 15 residues. The V gene's germline CDR1 is ENHRY and CDR2 SYGVKD. The sample belongs to a study of cytomegalovirus exposure and HLA in healthy donors. General study results and limits: Earlier findings revealed that most TCR beta V segments proved productive either about 87% or about 30% of the time.

The PCR was carried out with 60 Vbeta primers and 13 Jbeta primers. TCRdb keeps only in-frame clones here, not all; method: immunoSEQ multiplex PCR. Of about 120,000 clones in the sample, over 65% are singletons; the top ten hold more than 3.5%. The sequencing input was PBMCs. This receptor was taken from a woman aged 35 to 49 in good health and CMV-seropositive. The V and J genes are TRBV10-3 and TRBJ2-1; the D is unclear. Here the CDR3 DNA reads TGTGCCATCAGTGAGTTCGACAATTCCTACAATGAGCAGTTCTTC. Protein: CAISEFDNSYNEQFF.